The subject of this entry is one TCR beta chain. V was shortened by 0 bases and J by 3 bases, with 11 bases between the two germline ends. In germline, CDR1 is SEHNR, CDR2 FQNEAQ (reference sequence). CDR3 length: 15 amino acids. TCRdb's table, derived via immunoSEQ multiplex PCR, lists solely in-frame clones and lacks some. The sample lists over 85,000 clones; 84% were seen once. The entry originates in a study of T cell responses to AZD1222 COVID-19 vaccine. This clonotype was obtained from an adult who received the AZD1222 COVID-19 vaccine. This sequence joins TRBV7-9 and TRBJ1-2, with a tentative D call TRBD1 (5 bases). This sample comprised peripheral blood, obtained 28 days after the second AZD1222 dose. In DNA form, the CDR3 reads TGTGCCAGCAGCTTAGCCGCGGGGCAGGACTATGGCTACACCTTC. Translating gives CASSLAAGQDYGYTF.